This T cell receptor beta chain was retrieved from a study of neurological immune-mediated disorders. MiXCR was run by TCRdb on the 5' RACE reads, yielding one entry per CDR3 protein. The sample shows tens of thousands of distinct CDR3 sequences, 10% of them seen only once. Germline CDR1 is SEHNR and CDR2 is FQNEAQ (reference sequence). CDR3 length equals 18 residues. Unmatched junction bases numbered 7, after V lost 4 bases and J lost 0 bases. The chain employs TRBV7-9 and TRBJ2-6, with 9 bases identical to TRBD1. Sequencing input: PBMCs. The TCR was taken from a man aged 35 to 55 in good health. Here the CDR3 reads CASSSKWDRDSGANVLTF. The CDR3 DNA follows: TGTGCCAGCAGCTCCAAGTGGGACAGGGACTCTGGGGCCAACGTCCTGACTTTC.